The T cell receptor beta chain under discussion was sequenced for a study of shared clonotypes between healthy human individuals. Study observations and caveats: Sequencing depth was predicted to influence how clonotypes are shared among donors.

V was cut by 5 bases and J by 2 bases, with 10 bases left in between. The germline CDR1 and CDR2 sequences are MNHEY and SMNVEV (reference sequence). The CDR3 length is 13 residues. This clone was recorded a few times. Its cognate antigen is unknown. Every donor was a Caucasian adult from Nashville, Tennessee. At a deep level, the assay was run. This table comes from immunoSEQ multiplex PCR, and its TCRdb copy is limited to in-frame clones, with some not included. The data hold roughly 1,000,000 clones, with 75% to 85% observed a single time. Sequencing was performed on memory CD4+ T cells from PBMCs. Subset specified: CD45RA-negative fraction. The chain employs TRBV27 and TRBJ2-7, with D perhaps matching TRBD1 or TRBD2 (5 bases each). This receptor was obtained from a young man in good health. Some clones in this sample may be carry-over from other donors' samples. The CDR3 sequence: CASSGDRAYEQYF. The CDR3 bases are TGTGCCAGCAGTGGGGACCGGGCCTACGAGCAGTACTTC.